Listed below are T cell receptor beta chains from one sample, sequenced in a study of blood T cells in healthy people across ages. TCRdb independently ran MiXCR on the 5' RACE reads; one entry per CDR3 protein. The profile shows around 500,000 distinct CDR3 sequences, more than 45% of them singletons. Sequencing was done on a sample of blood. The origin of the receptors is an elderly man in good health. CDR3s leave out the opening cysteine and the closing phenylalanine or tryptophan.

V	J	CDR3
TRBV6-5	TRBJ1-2	ASTRTAADYGYT
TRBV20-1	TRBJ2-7	SARWLRYEQY
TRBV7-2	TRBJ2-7	ASSWTPEFYEQY
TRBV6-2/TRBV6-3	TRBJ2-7	ASSYRGYEQY
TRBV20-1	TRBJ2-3	SARESGTPSTDTQY
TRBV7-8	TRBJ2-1	ASSARSGQNEQF
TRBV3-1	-	ASSQDVGETIQY
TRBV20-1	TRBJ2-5	SAPPGVSSQETQY
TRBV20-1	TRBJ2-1	SARAGGPKDEQF
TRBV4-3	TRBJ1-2	ASSQGVEANYGYT
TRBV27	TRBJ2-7	ASRRGSSYEQY
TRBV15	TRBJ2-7	ATSRVGASYEQY
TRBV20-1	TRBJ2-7	SASRLAGAYEQY
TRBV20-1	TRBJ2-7	SARGGLNYYEQY
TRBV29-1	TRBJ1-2	SVEDREGGVDGYT
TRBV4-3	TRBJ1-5	ASSQDAAGYQPQH
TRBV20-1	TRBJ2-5	SARGLIPTYNEQY
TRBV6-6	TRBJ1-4	ASRKREGEKLF